The 2 T cell receptor beta chains listed next were all sequenced from one sample in a study of CD8+ T cells in alopecia areata. Extracted RNA was reverse transcribed into cDNA, the sequencing template. The method was immunoSEQ multiplex PCR; TCRdb's version includes in-frame clones alone and lacks a portion of them. Altogether around 210,000 clones are present, more than 55% being singletons, with the ten largest covering 4.9%. Specimen: CD8+ T cells sorted from blood. The receptors were sampled from a human donor in good health.

In its sample, this clone was seen a few times. The chain recombines TRBV4-1 with TRBJ2-7, with unresolved D. Germline V lookup: CDR1 MGHRA, CDR2 YSYEKL. The CDR3 has 15 residues. V was clipped by 1 base and J by 0 bases, with 10 bases between them. The CDR3 DNA is TGCGCCAGCAGCCAAGGGCACTTAAACTCCTACGAGCAGTACTTC. Protein sequence: CASSQGHLNSYEQYF.

The chain has TRBV9 and TRBJ2-7, with unresolved D. The CDR3 totals 12 residues. Germline CDR1 reads SGDLS; CDR2 reads YYNGEE. The V and J ends lost 3 bases and 6 bases respectively, with 10 bases between them. The CDR3 DNA reads as TGTGCCAGCAGCGCGCCTGGGGTCGAGCAGTACTTC. Translated, it gives CASSAPGVEQYF.